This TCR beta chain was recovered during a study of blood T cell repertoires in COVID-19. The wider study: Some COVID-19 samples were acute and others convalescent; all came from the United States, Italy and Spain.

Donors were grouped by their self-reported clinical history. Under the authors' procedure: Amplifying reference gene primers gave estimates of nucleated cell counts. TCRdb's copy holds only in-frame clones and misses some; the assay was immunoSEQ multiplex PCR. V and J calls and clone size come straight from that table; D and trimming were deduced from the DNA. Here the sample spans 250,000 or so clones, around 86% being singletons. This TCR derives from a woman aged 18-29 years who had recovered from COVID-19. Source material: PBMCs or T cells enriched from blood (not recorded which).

The CDR3 is CASSQDRGDSYGYTF. DNA of the CDR3: TGTGCCAGCAGCCAGGACAGGGGAGACAGCTATGGCTACACCTTC. The rearrangement joins TRBV28 to TRBJ1-2; 9 bases agree with TRBD1. There are 15 residues in the CDR3. Looked up from germline, CDR1 is MDHEN and CDR2 is SYDVKM. Trimming removed 6 bases from V and 4 bases from J; junction bases left unmatched: 9.